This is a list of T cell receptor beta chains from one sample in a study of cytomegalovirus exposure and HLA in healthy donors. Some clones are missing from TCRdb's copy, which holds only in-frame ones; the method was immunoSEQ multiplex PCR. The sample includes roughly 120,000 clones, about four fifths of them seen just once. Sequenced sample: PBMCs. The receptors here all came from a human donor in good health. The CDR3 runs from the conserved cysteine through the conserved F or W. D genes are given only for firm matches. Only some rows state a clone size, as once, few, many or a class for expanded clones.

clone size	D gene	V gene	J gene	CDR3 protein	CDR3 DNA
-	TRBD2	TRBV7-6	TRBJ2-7	CASSSTSGVSYEQYF	TGTGCCAGCAGTTCCACTAGCGGGGTCTCCTACGAGCAGTACTTC
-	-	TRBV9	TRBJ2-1	CASSVETLVRSNEQFF	TGTGCCAGCAGCGTAGAAACCCTAGTCCGCAGCAATGAGCAGTTCTTC
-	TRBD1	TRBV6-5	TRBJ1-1	CASSSGGQGLDEAFF	TGTGCCAGCAGTTCAGGGGGACAGGGCTTGGATGAAGCTTTCTTT
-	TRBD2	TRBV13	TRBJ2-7	CASSPRGTNDEQYF	TGTGCCAGCAGCCCGCGGGGGACCAACGACGAGCAGTACTTC
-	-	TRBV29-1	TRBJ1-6	CSVSQDNSPLHF	TGCAGCGTCTCCCAGGATAATTCACCCCTCCACTTT
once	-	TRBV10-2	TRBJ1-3	CASRQVGSGNTIYF	TGCGCCAGCAGACAGGTGGGCTCTGGAAACACCATATATTTT
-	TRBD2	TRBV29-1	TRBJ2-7	CSVSYMSGTNSYEQYF	TGCAGCGTCTCGTATATGTCGGGGACTAATTCCTACGAGCAGTACTTC
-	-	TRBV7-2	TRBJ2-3	CASSLSRGTDTQYF	TGTGCCAGCAGCTTATCGAGGGGCACAGATACGCAGTATTTT
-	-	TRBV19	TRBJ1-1	CASSIDPRLRAFF	TGTGCCAGTAGTATAGACCCTCGATTGCGCGCTTTCTTT
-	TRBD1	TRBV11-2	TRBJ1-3	CASSLAQDRGNTIYF	TGTGCCAGCAGCTTAGCTCAAGACAGGGGTAACACCATATATTTT
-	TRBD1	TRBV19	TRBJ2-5	CASTRVTGGGETQYF	TGTGCCAGTACCAGAGTCACAGGGGGCGGGGAGACCCAGTACTTC
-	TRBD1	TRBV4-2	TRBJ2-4	CASSHSAGGRENIQYF	TGTGCCAGCAGCCATTCAGCAGGGGGTCGGGAAAACATTCAGTACTTC
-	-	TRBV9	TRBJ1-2	CASSAKPRGPYGYTF	TGTGCCAGCAGCGCCAAGCCCAGGGGCCCCTATGGCTACACCTTC
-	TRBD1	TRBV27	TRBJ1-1	CASSLGQGHTEAFF	TGTGCCAGCAGTTTAGGACAGGGGCACACTGAAGCTTTCTTT
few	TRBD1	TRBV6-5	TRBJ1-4	CASSRKGAANEKLFF	TGTGCCAGCAGTCGTAAGGGGGCGGCTAATGAAAAACTGTTTTTT
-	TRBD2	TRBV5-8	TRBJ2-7	CASSRDILAGSPYEQYF	TGTGCCAGCAGCCGTGATATTCTAGCGGGGTCGCCCTACGAGCAGTACTTC
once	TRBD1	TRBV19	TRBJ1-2	CASSMGQGNYGYTF	TGTGCCAGTAGTATGGGACAGGGAAACTATGGCTACACCTTC
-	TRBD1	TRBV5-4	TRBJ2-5	CASSPRLGQGRSKTQYF	TGTGCCAGCAGCCCTCGCCTGGGACAGGGAAGGAGCAAGACCCAGTACTTC
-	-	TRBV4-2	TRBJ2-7	CASSQDPGSYEQYF	TGTGCCAGCAGCCAAGACCCGGGATCCTACGAGCAGTACTTC
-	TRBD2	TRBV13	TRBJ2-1	CASSLAGGLYNEQFF	TGTGCCAGCAGCTTAGCGGGGGGTCTCTACAATGAGCAGTTCTTC